The clone carrying this TCR beta chain was detected only a few times. Clones were sequenced by immunoSEQ multiplex PCR, and TCRdb holds only the in-frame ones, with some missing. The profile covers some 95,000 clones, with around three quarters appearing a single time and about 10% taken by the ten largest. V was cut by 3 bases and J by 6 bases, with 12 bases left in between. Germline CDR1 is SGHDN and CDR2 is FVKESK. The CDR3 contains 13 residues. This sample is drawn from a study of control samples from healthy donors and cancer patients. Sequences were obtained from blood. This TCR was recovered from a woman in her thirties in good health. V usage is TRBV14 and J usage is TRBJ2-7; D is perhaps TRBD1 (6 bases). DNA for the CDR3: TGTGCCAGCAGCCACAGGGGCTGGACCGAGCAGTACTTC. Its protein is CASSHRGWTEQYF.